This paragraph covers one T cell receptor (beta chain) sequence. Its antigen is as yet unknown. Sequenced by immunoSEQ multiplex PCR; TCRdb stores in-frame clones only, minus some. This table has 100,000 or so clones, 85% to 95% appearing once. The data originate from a study of cytomegalovirus exposure and HLA in healthy donors. Study-level points and caveats: Reported performance of the classifier showed diagnosis of cytomegalovirus status with high specificity and sensitivity. Later, an analysis found that TCR clusters from the first cohort tended to co-occur in the roughly 110 validation repertoires.

This CDR3 spans 14 amino acids. V was cut by 1 base and J by 4 bases, with 8 bases left in between. Germline lookup yields CDR1 MGHRA and CDR2 YSYEKL. The sequenced material came from PBMCs. This rearrangement joins TRBV4-1 to TRBJ1-3, with D tentatively TRBD1 (5 bases). The TCR originated in a woman between 18 and 29 years old in good health and CMV-seronegative. CDR3 protein: CASSQGGGGNTIYF. CDR3 DNA sequence: TGCGCCAGCAGCCAAGGGGGCGGCGGAAACACCATATATTTT.